The present T cell receptor beta chain was sequenced within a study of Graves' ophthalmopathy and Graves' hyperthyroidism. Points from the study as a whole: The 13-signature model separated ophthalmopathy from stable hyperthyroidism at roughly 88% sensitivity and 80% to 84% specificity.

Amplification of TCR beta CDR3 regions used RNA transcripts. HTBI-primed first-round RT-PCR preceded second-round multiplex PCR. MiXCR, run by TCRdb on the multiplex PCR reads, gives a single entry per CDR3 protein. The table records 500,000 to 700,000 distinct CDR3 sequences, about 20% of them present only once. The CDR3 totals 13 residues. Trimming removed 8 bases from V and 3 bases from J, with 14 bases in between. The germline V gene has CDR1 SNHLY and CDR2 FYNNEI. As diagnostic evidence, clinical symptoms, serum thyroxine, TRAb, thyroid ultrasound and orbital computed tomography were relied upon. Sampling over 8 ml of fresh peripheral blood provided the PBMCs. Comment on this clonotype: Its antigen remains unidentified.

The sequence came from a woman aged 18 to 35 with stable Graves' hyperthyroidism. Some clones in this sample may be carry-over from other donors' samples. Sequenced: peripheral blood. This chain joins TRBV2 and TRBJ2-7; D assignment may be TRBD1 or TRBD2 (6 bases each). The CDR3 spells CASRGTSYYEQYF. For the CDR3, the DNA is TGTGCCAGCCGGGGGACAAGTTACTACGAGCAGTACTTC.